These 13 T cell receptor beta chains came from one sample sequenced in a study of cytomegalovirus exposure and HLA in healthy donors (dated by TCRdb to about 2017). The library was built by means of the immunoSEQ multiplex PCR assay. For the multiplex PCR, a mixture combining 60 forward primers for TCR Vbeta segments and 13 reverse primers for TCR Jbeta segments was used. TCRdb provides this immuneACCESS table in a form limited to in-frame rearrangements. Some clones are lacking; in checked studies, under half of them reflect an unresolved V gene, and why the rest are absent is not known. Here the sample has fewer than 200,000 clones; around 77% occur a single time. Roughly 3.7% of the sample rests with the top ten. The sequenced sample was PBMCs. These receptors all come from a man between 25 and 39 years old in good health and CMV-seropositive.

The CDR3 region has the DNA TGCAGTGCTTACAGGGCGCCCCTCCACTTT. This gives the protein CSAYRAPLHF. This chain connects TRBV20-1 to TRBJ1-6; D is possibly TRBD1 (6 bases). V dropped 5 bases and J dropped 13 bases, with 9 bases sitting between them. The germline gives CDR1 DFQATT, CDR2 SNEGSKA (reference sequence). The CDR3 runs to 10 residues.

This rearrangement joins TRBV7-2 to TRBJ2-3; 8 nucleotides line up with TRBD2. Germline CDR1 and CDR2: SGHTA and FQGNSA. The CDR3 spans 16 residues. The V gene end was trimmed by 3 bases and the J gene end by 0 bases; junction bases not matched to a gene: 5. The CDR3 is CASSFQRGPSTDTQYF. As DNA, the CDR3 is TGTGCCAGCAGCTTCCAGCGGGGGCCTAGCACAGATACGCAGTATTTT.

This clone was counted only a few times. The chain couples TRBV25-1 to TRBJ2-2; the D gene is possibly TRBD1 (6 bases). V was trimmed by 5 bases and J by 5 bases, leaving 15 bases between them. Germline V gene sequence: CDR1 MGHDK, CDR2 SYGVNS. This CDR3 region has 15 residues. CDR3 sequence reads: CASSPDQGPTGELFF. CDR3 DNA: TGTGCCAGCAGTCCGGATCAGGGGCCTACCGGGGAGCTGTTTTTT.

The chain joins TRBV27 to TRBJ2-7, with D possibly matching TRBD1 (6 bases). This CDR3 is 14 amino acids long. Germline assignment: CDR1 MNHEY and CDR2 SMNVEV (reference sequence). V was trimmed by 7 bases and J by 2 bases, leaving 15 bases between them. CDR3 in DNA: TGTGCCAGCAACAACCAGGGGAAAACCTACGAGCAGTACTTC. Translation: CASNNQGKTYEQYF.

The DNA for the CDR3 is TGTGCCAGCAGTTTATTCAGGTTCTACGAGCAGTACTTC. Translation gives CASSLFRFYEQYF. The J gene is TRBJ2-5, the V gene TRBV27, with D unresolved. The J call may be mistaken, given a closer DNA end match to TRBJ2-7. The CDR3 contains 13 residues. CDR1 MNHEY and CDR2 SMNVEV come from the germline V gene (reference sequence).

CDR3 in amino acids: CARLTPKAMPPRRHYEQYF. The CDR3 nucleotides are TGCGCCAGGCTCACTCCCAAGGCTATGCCACCAAGAAGACACTACGAGCAGTACTTC. The V gene is TRBV4-3, the J gene TRBJ2-7; D is unresolved. This CDR3 is built from 19 residues. V lost 9 bases and J 3 bases, leaving 33 bases between the germline ends. CDR1 and CDR2 from the germline V gene are LGHNA and YSLEER.

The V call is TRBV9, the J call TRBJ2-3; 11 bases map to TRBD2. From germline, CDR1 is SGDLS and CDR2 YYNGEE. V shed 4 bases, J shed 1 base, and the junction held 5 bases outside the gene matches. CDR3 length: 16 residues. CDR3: CASSSQLAGGTDTQYF. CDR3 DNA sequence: TGTGCCAGCAGCTCTCAACTAGCGGGGGGCACAGATACGCAGTATTTT.

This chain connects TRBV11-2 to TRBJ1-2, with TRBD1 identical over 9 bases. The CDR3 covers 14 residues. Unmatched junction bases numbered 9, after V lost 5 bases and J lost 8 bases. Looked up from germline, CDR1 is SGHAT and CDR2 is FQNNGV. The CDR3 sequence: CASSEPGQGGGYTF. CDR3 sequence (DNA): TGTGCCAGCAGCGAACCGGGACAGGGTGGAGGCTACACCTTC.

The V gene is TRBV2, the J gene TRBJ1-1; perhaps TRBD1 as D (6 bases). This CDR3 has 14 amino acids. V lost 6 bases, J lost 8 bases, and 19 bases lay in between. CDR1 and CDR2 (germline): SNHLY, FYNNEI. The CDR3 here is CASREITGPIEAFF. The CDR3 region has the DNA TGTGCCAGCAGAGAGATTACAGGGCCTATAGAAGCTTTCTTT. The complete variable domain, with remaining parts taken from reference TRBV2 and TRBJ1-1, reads EPEVTQTPSHQVTQMGQEVILRCVPISNHLYFYWYRQILGQKVEFLVSFYNNEISEKSEIFDDQFSVERPDGSNFTLKIRSTKLEDSAMYFCASREITGPIEAFFGQGTRLTVV.

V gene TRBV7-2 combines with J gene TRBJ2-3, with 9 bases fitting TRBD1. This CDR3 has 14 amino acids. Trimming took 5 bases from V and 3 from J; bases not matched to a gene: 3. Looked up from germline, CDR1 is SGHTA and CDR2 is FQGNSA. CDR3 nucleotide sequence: TGTGCCAGCAGCCGGACAGGGGCTACAGATACGCAGTATTTT. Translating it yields CASSRTGATDTQYF.

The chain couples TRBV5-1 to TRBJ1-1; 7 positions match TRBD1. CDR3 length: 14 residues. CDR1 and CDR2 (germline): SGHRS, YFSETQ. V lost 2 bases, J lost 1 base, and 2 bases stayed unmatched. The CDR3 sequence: CASSFGTANTEAFF. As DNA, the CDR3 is TGCGCCAGCAGCTTCGGGACAGCGAACACTGAAGCTTTCTTT.

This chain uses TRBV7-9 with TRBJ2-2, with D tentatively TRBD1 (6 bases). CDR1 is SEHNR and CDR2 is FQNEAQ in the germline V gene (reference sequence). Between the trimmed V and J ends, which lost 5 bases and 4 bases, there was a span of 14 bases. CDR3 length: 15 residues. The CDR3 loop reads CASSTGQGSTGELFF. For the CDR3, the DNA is TGTGCCAGCAGCACAGGGCAGGGTAGCACCGGGGAGCTGTTTTTT. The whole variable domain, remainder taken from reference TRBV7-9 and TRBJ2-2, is DTGVSQNPRHKITKRGQNVTFRCDPISEHNRLYWYRQTLGQGPEFLTYFQNEAQLEKSRLLSDRFSAERPKGSFSTLEIQRTEQGDSAMYLCASSTGQGSTGELFFGEGSRLTVL.

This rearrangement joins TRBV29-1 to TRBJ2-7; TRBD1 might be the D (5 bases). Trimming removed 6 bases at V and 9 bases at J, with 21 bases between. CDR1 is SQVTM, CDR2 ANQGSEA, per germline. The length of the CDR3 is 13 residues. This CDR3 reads CSVTPPGQGGQYF. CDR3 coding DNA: TGCAGCGTAACCCCGCCAGGGCAGGGCGGGCAGTACTTC.